This section outlines one T cell receptor beta chain sequence together with its context. In its sample, this clone was seen once. The specificity of this receptor is unknown. Base quality data are lacking; no much larger clone is found one base away. This entry comes from a study of blood T cell repertoires in COVID-19 (dated by TCRdb to 2018 to 2020). Regarding the research as a whole: Samples from collaborators originated in the United States, Italy and Spain and spanned both the acute and convalescent phases of COVID-19. The prospective study material was composed of cDNA or gDNA derived from T cells, B-cell-depleted T cells, or PBMCs. Subjects who had been exposed to COVID-19, were actively infected with it, or had recovered from it provided the deeply sampled blood TCRbeta repertoires that made up the dataset. The repertoires were released in a freely available public database intended as a resource for research on the immune response to SARS-CoV-2. The samples were drawn from the first 160 participants of the ongoing ImmuneRACE study and from 1,254 subjects provided by 6 global collaborators. Sample metadata almost always included a de-identified subject ID, COVID-19 status, age in years and sex. HLA class I and class II types, where available, came from metadata supplied by the sample provider rather than from assay-based typing. Beyond this particular receptor, the publication reports: How much clinical and demographic metadata was included differed by source and by participant, and the metadata was provided uncurated.

The immunoSEQ Assay, a bias-controlled multiplex PCR, was used to amplify TCRbeta CDR3 regions from genomic DNA. The study's processing was this. Nucleated cell counts per sample were estimated from amplification of reference gene primers within the assay. To quantify the absolute abundance of each unique TCRbeta CDR3 rearrangement, sequence reads were collapsed and filtered. Productive Simpson clonality was computed per sample as the square root of Simpson's diversity index over productive rearrangements. TCRdb stores this immuneACCESS table with in-frame sequences only. Part of the clones is absent; in the studies checked, under half of the shortfall reflects unresolved V genes, and no reason is known for the rest. V and J calls and clone size are given by that table; D and trimming were obtained from the DNA. Across this sample there are approximately 280,000 clones, with about 81% seen only once. Jointly, the top ten make up 1.4% to 1.5% of the sample.

In Seattle, one collaborating source enrolled patients while the infection was active and tracked those patients longitudinally over the course of disease. The collaborating institutions used their own protocols to collect whole blood in K2EDTA tubes. Collaborator samples were shipped for TCRbeta analysis as frozen whole blood, isolated PBMCs, or DNA extracted from either sample type. Ends trimmed: V by 2 bases, J by 3 bases; bases unmatched to a gene: 5. The CDR3 runs 15 amino acids, cysteine and phenylalanine included. Only the CDR3 DNA stays, 45 bases, in frame from base 1. Taken from the germline V gene, the CDR1 and CDR2 loops are MNHNS and SASEGT.

The sample consisted of peripheral blood. This TCR was recovered from a human donor with COVID-19, enrolled during active disease. The donor label of this sample is uncertain. This sequence uses TRBV6-1 and TRBJ2-7; a stretch of 9 junction bases matches TRBD1. CDR3 region: CASSELGTGIYEQYF. The DNA is as follows: TGTGCCAGCAGTGAATTAGGGACAGGGATCTACGAGCAGTACTTC.